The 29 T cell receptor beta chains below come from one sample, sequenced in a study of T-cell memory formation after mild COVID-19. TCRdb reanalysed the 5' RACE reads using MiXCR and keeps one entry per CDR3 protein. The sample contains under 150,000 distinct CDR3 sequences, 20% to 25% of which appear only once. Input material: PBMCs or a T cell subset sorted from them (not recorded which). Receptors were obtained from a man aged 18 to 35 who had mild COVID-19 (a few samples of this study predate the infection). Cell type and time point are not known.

As DNA, the CDR3 is TGTGCCAGCAGCCCGAGGACCGCCTTCACAGATACGCAGTATTTT. Translating gives CASSPRTAFTDTQYF. The chain employs TRBV27 and TRBJ2-3; the D is unclear. Germline assignment: CDR1 MNHEY and CDR2 SMNVEV (reference sequence). The V gene lost 6 bases and the J gene lost 2 bases, with 15 bases spanning the gap. This CDR3 is 15 amino acids long.

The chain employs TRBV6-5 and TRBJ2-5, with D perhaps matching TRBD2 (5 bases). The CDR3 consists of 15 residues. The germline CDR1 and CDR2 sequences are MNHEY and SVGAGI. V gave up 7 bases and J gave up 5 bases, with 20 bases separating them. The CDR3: CASMVTEDLLETQYF. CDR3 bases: TGTGCCAGCATGGTGACGGAGGACCTTCTGGAGACCCAGTACTTC.

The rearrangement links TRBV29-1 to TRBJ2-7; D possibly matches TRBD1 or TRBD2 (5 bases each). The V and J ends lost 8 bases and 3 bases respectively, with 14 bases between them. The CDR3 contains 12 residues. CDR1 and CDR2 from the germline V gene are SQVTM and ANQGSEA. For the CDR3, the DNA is TGCAGCATCCGGGACGGGAACTACGAGCAGTACGTC. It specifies CSIRDGNYEQYV.

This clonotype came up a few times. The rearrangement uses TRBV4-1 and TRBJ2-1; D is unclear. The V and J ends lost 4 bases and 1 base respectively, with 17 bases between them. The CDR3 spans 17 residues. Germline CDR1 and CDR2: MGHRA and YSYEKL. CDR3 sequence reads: CASSPRIGRWSYNEQFF. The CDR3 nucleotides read TGCGCCAGCAGCCCTCGGATAGGGCGATGGTCCTACAATGAGCAGTTCTTC.

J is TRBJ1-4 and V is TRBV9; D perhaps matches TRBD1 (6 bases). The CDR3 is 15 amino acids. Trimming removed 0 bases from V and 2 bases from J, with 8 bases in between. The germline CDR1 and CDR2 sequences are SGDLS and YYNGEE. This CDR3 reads CASSVDTGTNEKLFF. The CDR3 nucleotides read TGTGCCAGCAGCGTAGACACAGGGACTAATGAAAAACTGTTTTTT.

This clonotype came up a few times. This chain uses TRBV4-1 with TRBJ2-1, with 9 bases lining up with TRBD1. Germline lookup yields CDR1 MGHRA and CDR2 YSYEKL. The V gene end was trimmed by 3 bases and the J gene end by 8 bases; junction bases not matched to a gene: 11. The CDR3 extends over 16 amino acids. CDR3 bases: TGCGCCAGCAGCCAGGAGCCGGGACAGGGTTTCGATGAGCAGTTCTTC. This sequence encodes CASSQEPGQGFDEQFF.

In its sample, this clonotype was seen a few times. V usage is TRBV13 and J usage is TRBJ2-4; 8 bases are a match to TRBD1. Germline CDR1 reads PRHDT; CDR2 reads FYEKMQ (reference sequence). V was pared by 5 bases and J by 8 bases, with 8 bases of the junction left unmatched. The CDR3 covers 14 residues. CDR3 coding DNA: TGTGCCAGCAGCCGTGACAGGGGTGGGGACATTCAGTACTTC. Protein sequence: CASSRDRGGDIQYF. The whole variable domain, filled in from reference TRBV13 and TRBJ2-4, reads AAGVIQSPRHLIKEKRETATLKCYPIPRHDTVYWYQQGPGQDPQFLISFYEKMQSDKGSIPDRFSAQQFSDYHSELNMSSLELGDSALYFCASSRDRGGDIQYFGAGTRLSVL.

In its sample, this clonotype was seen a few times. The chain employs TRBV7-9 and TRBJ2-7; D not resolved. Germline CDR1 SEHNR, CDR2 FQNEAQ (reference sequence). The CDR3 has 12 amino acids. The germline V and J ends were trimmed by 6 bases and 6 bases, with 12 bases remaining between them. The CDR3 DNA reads TGTGCCAGCAGTCAGGCTCCTGCCGAGCAGTACTTC. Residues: CASSQAPAEQYF.

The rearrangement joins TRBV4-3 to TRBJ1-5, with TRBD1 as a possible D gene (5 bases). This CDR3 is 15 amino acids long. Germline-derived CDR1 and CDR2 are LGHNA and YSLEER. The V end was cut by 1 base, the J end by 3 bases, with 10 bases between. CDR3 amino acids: CASSQGVGVNQPQHF. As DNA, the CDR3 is TGCGCCAGCAGCCAAGGTGTAGGGGTCAATCAGCCCCAGCATTTT.

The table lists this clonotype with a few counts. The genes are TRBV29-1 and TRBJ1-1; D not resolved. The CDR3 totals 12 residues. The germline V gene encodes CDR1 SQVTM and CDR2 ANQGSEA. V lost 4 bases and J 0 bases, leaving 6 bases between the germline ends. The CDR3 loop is CSVGFMNTEAFF. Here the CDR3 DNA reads TGCAGCGTTGGGTTTATGAACACTGAAGCTTTCTTT. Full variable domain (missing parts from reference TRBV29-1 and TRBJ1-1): SAVISQKPSRDICQRGTSLTIQCQVDSQVTMMFWYRQQPGQSLTLIATANQGSEATYESGFVIDKFPISRPNLTFSTLTVSNMSPEDSSIYLCSVGFMNTEAFFGQGTRLTVV.

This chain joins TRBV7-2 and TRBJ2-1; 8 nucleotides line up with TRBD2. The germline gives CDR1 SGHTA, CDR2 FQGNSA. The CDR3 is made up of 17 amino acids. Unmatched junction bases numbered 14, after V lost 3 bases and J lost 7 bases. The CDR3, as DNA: TGTGCCAGCAGCTTCGCCTTAATCCGGGGGGGACGAAATGAGCAGTTCTTC. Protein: CASSFALIRGGRNEQFF.

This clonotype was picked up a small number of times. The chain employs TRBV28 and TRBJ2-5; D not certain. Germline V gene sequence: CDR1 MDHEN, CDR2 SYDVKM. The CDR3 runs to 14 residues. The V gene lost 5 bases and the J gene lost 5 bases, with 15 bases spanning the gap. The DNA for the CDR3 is TGTGCCAGCAGTCCCCCGGTTATTTCGGAGACCCAGTACTTC. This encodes CASSPPVISETQYF. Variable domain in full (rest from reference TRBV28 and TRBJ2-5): DVKVTQSSRYLVKRTGEKVFLECVQDMDHENMFWYRQDPGLGLRLIYFSYDVKMKEKGDIPEGYSVSREKKERFSLILESASTNQTSMYLCASSPPVISETQYFGPGTRLLVL.

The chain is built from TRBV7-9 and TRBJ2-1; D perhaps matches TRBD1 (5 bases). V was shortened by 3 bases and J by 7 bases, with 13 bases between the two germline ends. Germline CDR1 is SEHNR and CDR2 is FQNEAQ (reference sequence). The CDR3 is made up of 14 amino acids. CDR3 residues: CASSFDPSGNEQFF. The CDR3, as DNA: TGTGCCAGCAGCTTTGACCCCTCAGGGAATGAGCAGTTCTTC.

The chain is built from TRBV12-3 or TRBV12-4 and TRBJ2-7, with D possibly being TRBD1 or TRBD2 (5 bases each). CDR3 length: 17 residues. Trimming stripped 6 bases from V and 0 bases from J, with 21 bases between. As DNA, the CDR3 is TGTGCCAGCAGCCGGAACCCCGGGACGGGACCCTCCTACGAGCAGTACTTC. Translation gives CASSRNPGTGPSYEQYF.

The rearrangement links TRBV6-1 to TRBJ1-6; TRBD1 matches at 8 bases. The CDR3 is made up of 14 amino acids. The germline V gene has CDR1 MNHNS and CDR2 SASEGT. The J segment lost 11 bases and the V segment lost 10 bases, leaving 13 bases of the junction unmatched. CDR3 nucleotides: TGTGCCACCGTCCCTTTGACAGGGGTGACACCCCTCCACTTT. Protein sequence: CATVPLTGVTPLHF.

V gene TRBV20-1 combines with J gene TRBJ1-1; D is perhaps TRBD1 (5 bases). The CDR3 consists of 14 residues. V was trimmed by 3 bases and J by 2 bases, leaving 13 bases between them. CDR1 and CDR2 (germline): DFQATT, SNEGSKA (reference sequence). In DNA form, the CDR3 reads TGCAGTGCTAGTTCGGTGGGGCGAAACACTGAAGCTTTCTTT. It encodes CSASSVGRNTEAFF.

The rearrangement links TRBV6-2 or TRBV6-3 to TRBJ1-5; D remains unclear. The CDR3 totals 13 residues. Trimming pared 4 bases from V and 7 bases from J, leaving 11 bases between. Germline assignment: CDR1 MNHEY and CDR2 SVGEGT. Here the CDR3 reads CASSSQRRQPQHF. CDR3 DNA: TGTGCCAGCAGTTCCCAGAGGCGCCAGCCCCAGCATTTT.

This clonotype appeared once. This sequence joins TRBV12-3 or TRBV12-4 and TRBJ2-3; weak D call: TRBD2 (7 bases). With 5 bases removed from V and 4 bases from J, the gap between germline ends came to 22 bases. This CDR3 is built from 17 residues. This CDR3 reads CASSVPEGGGTADTQYF. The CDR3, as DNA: TGTGCCAGCAGTGTACCTGAAGGGGGGGGTACGGCAGATACGCAGTATTTT.

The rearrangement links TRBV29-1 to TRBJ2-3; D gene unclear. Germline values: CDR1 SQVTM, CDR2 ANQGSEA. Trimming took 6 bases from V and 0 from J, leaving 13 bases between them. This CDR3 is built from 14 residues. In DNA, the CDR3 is TGCAGCGTCCCCCGCCCGGGCAGCACAGATACGCAGTATTTT. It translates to CSVPRPGSTDTQYF.

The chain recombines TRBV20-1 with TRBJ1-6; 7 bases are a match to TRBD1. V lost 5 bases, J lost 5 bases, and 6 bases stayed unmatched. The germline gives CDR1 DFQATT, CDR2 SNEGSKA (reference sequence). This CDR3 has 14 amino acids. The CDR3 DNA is TGCAGTGCTGGAAGGGACAGAAATAATTCACCCCTCCACTTT. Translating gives CSAGRDRNNSPLHF.

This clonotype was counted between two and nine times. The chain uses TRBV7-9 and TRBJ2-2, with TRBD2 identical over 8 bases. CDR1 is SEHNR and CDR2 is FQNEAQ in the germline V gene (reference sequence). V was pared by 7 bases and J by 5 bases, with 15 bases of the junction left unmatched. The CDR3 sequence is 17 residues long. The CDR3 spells CASTPGSGGAVTGELFF. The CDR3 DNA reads TGTGCCAGCACCCCAGGGAGCGGGGGCGCGGTTACCGGGGAGCTGTTTTTT. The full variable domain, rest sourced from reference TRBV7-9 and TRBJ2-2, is DTGVSQNPRHKITKRGQNVTFRCDPISEHNRLYWYRQTLGQGPEFLTYFQNEAQLEKSRLLSDRFSAERPKGSFSTLEIQRTEQGDSAMYLCASTPGSGGAVTGELFFGEGSRLTVL.

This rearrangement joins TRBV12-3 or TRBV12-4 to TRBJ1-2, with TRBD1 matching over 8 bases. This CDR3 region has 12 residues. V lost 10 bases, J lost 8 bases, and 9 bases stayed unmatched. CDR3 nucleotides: TGTGCCACTCTATCAGGGGGCTGGGGCTACACCTTC. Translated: CATLSGGWGYTF.

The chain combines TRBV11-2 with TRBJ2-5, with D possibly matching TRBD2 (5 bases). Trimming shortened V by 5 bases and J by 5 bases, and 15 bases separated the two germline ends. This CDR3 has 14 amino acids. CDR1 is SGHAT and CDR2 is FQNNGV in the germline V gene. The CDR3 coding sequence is TGTGCCAGCAGCCCACCCCCGGGGATGGAGACCCAGTACTTC. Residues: CASSPPPGMETQYF.

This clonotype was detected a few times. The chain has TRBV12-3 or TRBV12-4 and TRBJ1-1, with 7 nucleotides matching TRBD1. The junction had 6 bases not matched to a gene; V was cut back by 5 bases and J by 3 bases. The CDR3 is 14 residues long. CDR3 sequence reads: CASSRQGRYTEAFF. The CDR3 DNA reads TGTGCCAGCAGTCGACAGGGTCGGTACACTGAAGCTTTCTTT.

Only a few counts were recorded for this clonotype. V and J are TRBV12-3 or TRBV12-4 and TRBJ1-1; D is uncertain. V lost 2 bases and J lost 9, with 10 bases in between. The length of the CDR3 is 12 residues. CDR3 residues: CASSLSENQAFF. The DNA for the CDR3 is TGTGCCAGCAGTTTATCCGAAAATCAAGCTTTCTTT.

The CDR3 here is CASSLAPYSGGSYEQYF. The CDR3 DNA reads as TGTGCCAGCAGCTTAGCACCCTACAGCGGGGGATCCTACGAGCAGTACTTC. The rearrangement links TRBV7-2 to TRBJ2-7; 8 bases line up with TRBD2. Germline V gene data show CDR1 as SGHTA and CDR2 as FQGNSA. The junction had 8 bases not matched to a gene; V was cut back by 0 bases and J by 1 base. This CDR3 has 17 amino acids.

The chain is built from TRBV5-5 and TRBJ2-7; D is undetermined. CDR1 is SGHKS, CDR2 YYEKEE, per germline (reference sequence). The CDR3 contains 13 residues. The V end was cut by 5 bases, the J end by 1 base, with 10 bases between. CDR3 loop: CASSSDGSYEQYF. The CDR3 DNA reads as TGTGCCAGCAGTTCAGACGGGTCCTACGAGCAGTACTTC.

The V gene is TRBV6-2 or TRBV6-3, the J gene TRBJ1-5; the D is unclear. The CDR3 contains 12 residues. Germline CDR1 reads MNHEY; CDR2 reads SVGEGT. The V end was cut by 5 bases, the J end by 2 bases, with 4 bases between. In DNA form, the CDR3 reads TGTGCCAGCAGTATAGGCAATCAGCCCCAGCATTTT. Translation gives CASSIGNQPQHF.

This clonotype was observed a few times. Here the CDR3 reads CASSPMEAGGRSYNEQFF. The CDR3 DNA sequence: TGCGCCAGCAGCCCAATGGAGGCGGGGGGGCGGTCCTACAATGAGCAGTTCTTC. This chain links TRBV4-1 with TRBJ2-1; 9 nucleotides line up with TRBD2. The CDR3 loop spans 18 amino acids. V shed 4 bases and J 1 base; nucleotides not matched to a gene: 11. Germline CDR1 and CDR2: MGHRA and YSYEKL.